These 11 T cell receptor beta chains originate from one sample sequenced in a study of T cells in Graves' hyperthyroidism and ophthalmopathy. There were TCR beta CDR3 regions amplified from RNA transcripts. A set of HTBI primers served as the primers for a first-round RT-PCR of the TCR CDR3. TCRdb ran MiXCR on the multiplex PCR reads and lists one entry per CDR3 protein. This repertoire shows about 300,000 distinct CDR3 sequences, roughly 19% found once; its top ten account for under 45%. The material sequenced was blood. The source of these receptors is a man aged 45 to 65 with Graves' ophthalmopathy.

The V gene is TRBV4-1, the J gene TRBJ2-1, with TRBD1 identical over 10 bases. The CDR3 sequence is 14 residues long. With 4 bases clipped from V and 8 bases from J, the junction kept 5 bases outside the gene matches. CDR1 MGHRA and CDR2 YSYEKL come from the germline V gene. CDR3 bases: TGCGCCAGCAGCCCCCCGGGACAGGGGTATGAGCAGTTCTTC. This gives the protein CASSPPGQGYEQFF.

This clonotype was seen a handful of times. J is TRBJ1-2 and V is TRBV3-1; TRBD1 matches 7 bases. V dropped 6 bases and J dropped 3; count of bases not matched to a gene: 4. The CDR3 consists of 13 residues. Germline V lookup: CDR1 LGHDT, CDR2 YNNKEL (reference sequence). CDR3 sequence: CASSYTGDYGYTF. CDR3 DNA sequence: TGTGCCAGCAGTTATACAGGGGACTATGGCTACACCTTC. Drawing the rest from reference TRBV3-1 and TRBJ1-2, the complete variable domain is DTAVSQTPKYLVTQMGNDKSIKCEQNLGHDTMYWYKQDSKKFLKIMFSYNNKELIINETVPNRFSPKSPDKAHLNLHINSLELGDSAVYFCASSYTGDYGYTFGSGTRLTVV.

This clonotype has at least ten counts. The chain combines TRBV13 with TRBJ2-2; 10 bases fit TRBD2. CDR3 length: 16 amino acids. With V trimmed by 2 bases and J by 5 bases, 5 bases remained unmatched. Germline-derived CDR1 and CDR2 are PRHDT and FYEKMQ (reference sequence). CDR3 in amino acids: CASSLLLAGGTGELFF. CDR3 nucleotide sequence: TGTGCCAGCAGCTTACTGTTAGCGGGAGGAACCGGGGAGCTGTTTTTT.

There are many counts of this clonotype. This chain links TRBV11-2 with TRBJ2-3; 7 nucleotides match TRBD1. The germline CDR1 and CDR2 sequences are SGHAT and FQNNGV. The ends lost 1 base at V and 4 bases at J; junction bases unmatched: 5. The CDR3 spans 15 residues. The CDR3 coding sequence is TGTGCCAGCAGCTTAGCTCCAGGGGGACCAGATACGCAGTATTTT. Translated, it gives CASSLAPGGPDTQYF.

The DNA for the CDR3 is TGTGCCAGCAGCACCGGGACAGGGGTCGAGCAGTACTTC. This translates into CASSTGTGVEQYF. The rearrangement links TRBV5-6 to TRBJ2-7; 10 bases are shared with TRBD1. J was trimmed by 6 bases and V by 4 bases; bases with no gene match: 4. Germline-derived CDR1 and CDR2 are SGHDT and YYEEEE. The CDR3 totals 13 residues.

The chain uses TRBV2 and TRBJ2-6, with D possibly being TRBD1 or TRBD2 (5 bases each). Per germline, CDR1 SNHLY and CDR2 FYNNEI. The V end was cut by 6 bases, the J end by 4 bases, with 13 bases between. This CDR3 contains 15 residues. For the CDR3, the DNA is TGTGCCAGCAGCGATGGGGGTTCCGGGGCCAACGTCCTGACTTTC. This sequence encodes CASSDGGSGANVLTF.

The V gene is TRBV30, the J gene TRBJ1-4, with a tentative D call TRBD1 (5 bases). The CDR3 covers 14 residues. Trimming cost V 3 bases and J 4 bases, with 12 bases left between them. Germline loops: CDR1 GTSNPN, CDR2 SVGIG (reference sequence). Here the CDR3 DNA reads TGTGCCTGGAGCGTACAGGCCAATAATGAAAAACTGTTTTTT. Its protein product is CAWSVQANNEKLFF.

This clonotype was found a few times. The V gene is TRBV6-6, the J gene TRBJ1-3; the D is unclear. V lost 0 bases, J lost 4 bases, and 10 bases lay in between. Germline loops: CDR1 MNHNY, CDR2 SVGAGI (reference sequence). This CDR3 has 15 residues. The CDR3 region is CASSYSPGGGNTIYF. The CDR3 region has the DNA TGTGCCAGCAGTTACTCGCCAGGCGGAGGAAACACCATATATTTT.

The rearrangement links TRBV6-2 or TRBV6-3 to TRBJ2-2, with 9 bases that match TRBD1. The CDR3 sequence is 14 residues long. From germline, CDR1 is MNHEY and CDR2 SVGEGT. V shed 8 bases and J 6 bases; nucleotides not matched to a gene: 7. The CDR3, as DNA: TGTGCCAGCTCACAGGGGGCTAGCTCCGGGGAGCTGTTTTTT. Its protein is CASSQGASSGELFF.

This clonotype was seen many times. The chain recombines TRBV2 with TRBJ2-3, with D tentatively TRBD2 (7 bases). The germline gives CDR1 SNHLY, CDR2 FYNNEI. V lost 1 base, J lost 6 bases, and 17 bases lay in between. This CDR3 is 16 amino acids long. CDR3: CASSEEGGTSVDTQYF. CDR3 coding DNA: TGTGCCAGCAGTGAAGAGGGGGGTACTAGCGTGGATACGCAGTATTTT.

In its sample, this clonotype was seen many times. The chain is built from TRBV11-3 and TRBJ2-5; 12 bases fit TRBD2. Trimming took 1 base from V and 2 from J; bases not matched to a gene: 2. The CDR3 runs 16 residues. Germline CDR1 and CDR2: SGHNT and YENEEA. Here the CDR3 DNA reads TGTGCCAGCAGCTTAGCCGGGACTAGCGGGCAAGAGACCCAGTACTTC. Its protein product is CASSLAGTSGQETQYF.